This TCR beta chain was profiled in a study of cytomegalovirus exposure and HLA in healthy donors. The sample holds a few counts of this clone. Losses at the gene ends were 8 bases for V and 1 base for J; bases not matched to a gene: 9. Per germline, CDR1 MNHNS and CDR2 SASEGT. The CDR3 length is 15 residues. In the PCR, 60 Vbeta and 13 Jbeta primers were used. Only in-frame clones appear in the TCRdb table, and some are missing; sequencing was by immunoSEQ multiplex PCR. Seen here are about 150,000 clones, nearly 80% observed once, and the top ten hold roughly 13%. Source material: PBMCs. This TCR came from a man aged 25-45 years in good health and CMV-seropositive. This chain joins TRBV6-1 and TRBJ2-5, with 8 nucleotides matching TRBD1. The chain's CDR3 is CASGRQGLGQETQYF. CDR3 DNA sequence: TGTGCCAGCGGCCGACAGGGGTTGGGCCAAGAGACCCAGTACTTC.